Listed here are 11 T cell receptor beta chains from one sample, sequenced in a study of T cells expressing NK-cell markers. TCRdb re-called the 5' RACE reads; one entry per CDR3 protein, DNA not given. The sample table includes roughly 390,000 distinct CDR3 sequences. The specimen sequenced was blood T cells: a sorted CD56 or NKG2C T cell subset, CD4+ or CD8+ T cells, or bulk PBMC T cells (not recorded which). The receptors originated from a man between 18 and 69 years old in good health.

The chain has TRBV5-1 and TRBJ2-1; without DNA, the TCRdb call of TRBD1 cannot be checked. The CDR3 is 15 amino acids. CDR1 SGHRS and CDR2 YFSETQ come from the germline V gene. CDR3 protein: CASSLAGQAKDEQFF. The variable domain in full, completed from reference TRBV5-1 and TRBJ2-1, reads KAGVTQTPRYLIKTRGQQVTLSCSPISGHRSVSWYQQTPGQGLQFLFEYFSETQRNKGNFPGRFSGRQFSNSRSEMNVSTLELGDSALYLCASSLAGQAKDEQFFGPGTRLTVL.

The chain employs TRBV6-1 and TRBJ2-1; TCRdb lists TRBD2, though no DNA is available to test this call. The CDR3 runs to 15 residues. From germline, CDR1 is MNHNS and CDR2 SASEGT. CDR3 amino acids: CASSEAGTNYNEQFF.

CDR3 protein: CASSLSTGLNSPLHF. This chain links TRBV12-3 or TRBV12-4 with TRBJ1-6; TCRdb's assignment of TRBD1 cannot be checked, as there is no DNA. The CDR3 is 15 amino acids.

V is TRBV6-5 and J is TRBJ1-2. The CDR3 length is 15 residues. Per the germline V gene, CDR1 is MNHEY and CDR2 is SVGAGI. The CDR3 protein is CASSTKSRANYGYTF.

The V call is TRBV6-6, the J call TRBJ2-7. The CDR3 length is 13 residues. Germline V lookup: CDR1 MNHNY, CDR2 SVGAGI (reference sequence). The CDR3 sequence: CASRGSSSYEQYF.

The chain has TRBV6-6 and TRBJ1-2; TCRdb indicates TRBD1, and absent DNA this call remains unverified. The germline V gene encodes CDR1 MNHNY and CDR2 SVGAGI (reference sequence). The CDR3 totals 13 residues. CDR3 loop: CASRDRVSAGYTF.

The CDR3 loop is CASSLRQGFGELFF. The chain uses TRBV7-2 and TRBJ2-2; TCRdb gives TRBD1 as the D gene, but with no DNA this cannot be confirmed. The CDR3 has 14 amino acids. In germline, CDR1 is SGHTA, CDR2 FQGNSA.

The chain has TRBV14 and TRBJ2-5; TCRdb designates TRBD2, a call that cannot be tested without DNA. This CDR3 is built from 15 residues. In germline, CDR1 is SGHDN, CDR2 FVKESK. The CDR3 sequence is CASSTRDYYQETQYF.

The rearrangement links TRBV6-1 to TRBJ2-7; the TCRdb call, TRBD1, lacks DNA for checking. The CDR3 runs 16 residues. Germline-derived CDR1 and CDR2 are MNHNS and SASEGT. Here the CDR3 reads CASRTSPGQGNYEQYF.

V is TRBV2 and J is TRBJ2-5. Germline V gene lookup returns CDR1 SNHLY and CDR2 FYNNEI. This CDR3 is built from 13 residues. This chain's CDR3 is CASTPGMYETQYF.

The chain is built from TRBV20-1 and TRBJ2-7; the TCRdb D gene call, TRBD2, has no DNA to confirm it. The germline V gene encodes CDR1 DFQATT and CDR2 SNEGSKA (reference sequence). The CDR3 loop spans 14 amino acids. CDR3 loop: CSASSAVFFYEQYF.